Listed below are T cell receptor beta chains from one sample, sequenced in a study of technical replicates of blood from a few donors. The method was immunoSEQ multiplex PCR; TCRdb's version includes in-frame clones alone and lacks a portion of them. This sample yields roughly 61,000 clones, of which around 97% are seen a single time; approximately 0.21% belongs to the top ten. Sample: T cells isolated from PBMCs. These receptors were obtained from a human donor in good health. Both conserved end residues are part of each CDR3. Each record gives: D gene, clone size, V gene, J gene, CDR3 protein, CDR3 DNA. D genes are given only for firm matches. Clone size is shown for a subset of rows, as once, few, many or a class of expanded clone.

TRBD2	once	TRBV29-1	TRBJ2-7	CSVRGGAYEQYF	TGCAGCGTCCGGGGAGGGGCCTACGAGCAGTACTTC
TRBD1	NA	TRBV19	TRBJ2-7	CASSLGTGHYEQYF	TGTGCCAGTAGTCTCGGGACAGGGCACTACGAGCAGTACTTC
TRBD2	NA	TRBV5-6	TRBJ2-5	CASSPRVLLAGGGETQYF	TGTGCCAGCAGCCCCAGAGTACTCCTAGCGGGGGGGGGAGAGACCCAGTACTTC
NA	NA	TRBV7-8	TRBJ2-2	CASSFVLGGTGELFF	TGTGCCAGCAGCTTTGTCTTGGGGGGCACCGGGGAGCTGTTTTTT
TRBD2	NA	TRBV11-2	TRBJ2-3	CASSLDERGSGADTQYF	TGTGCCAGCAGCTTAGACGAGCGGGGGTCCGGGGCAGATACGCAGTATTTT
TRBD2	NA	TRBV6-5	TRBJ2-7	CASKIAGSSYEQYF	TGTGCCAGCAAAATAGCGGGATCCTCCTACGAGCAGTACTTC
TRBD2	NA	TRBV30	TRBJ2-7	CAWESGGASYEQYF	TGTGCCTGGGAGAGCGGGGGAGCATCCTACGAGCAGTACTTC
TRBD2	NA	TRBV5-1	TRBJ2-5	CATGGGPQETQYF	TGCGCCACGGGGGGGGGCCCCCAAGAGACCCAGTACTTC
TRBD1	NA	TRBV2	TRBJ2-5	CASSEDRWGQETQYF	TGTGCCAGCAGTGAGGACAGGTGGGGGCAAGAGACCCAGTACTTC
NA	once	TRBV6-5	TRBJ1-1	CASSYSGDLPVEAFF	TGTGCCAGCAGTTACTCGGGCGATTTACCCGTTGAAGCTTTCTTT
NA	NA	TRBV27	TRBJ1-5	CASSAGWAENQPQHF	TGTGCCAGCAGCGCGGGATGGGCAGAGAATCAGCCCCAGCATTTT
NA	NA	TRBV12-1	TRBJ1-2	CASSSRQRVRALCSNYGYTF	TGTGCCAGCAGCTCCCGACAGCGGGTTAGGGCCCTATGTTCCAACTATGGCTACACCTTC
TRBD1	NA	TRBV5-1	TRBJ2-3	CASSIGTADTQYF	TGCGCCAGCAGCATCGGGACAGCAGATACGCAGTATTTT
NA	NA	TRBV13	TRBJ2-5	CASSLRGAGQETQYF	TGTGCCAGCAGCTTACGGGGGGCGGGCCAAGAGACCCAGTACTTC
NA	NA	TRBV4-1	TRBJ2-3	CASSQRAILDTQYF	TGCGCCAGCAGCCAAAGAGCGATCCTAGATACGCAGTATTTT
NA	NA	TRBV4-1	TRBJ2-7	CASSQLGRPYEQYF	TGCGCCAGCAGCCAATTGGGGAGACCCTACGAGCAGTACTTC
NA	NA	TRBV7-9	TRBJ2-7	CASSLGSGSSYEQYF	TGTGCCAGCAGCTTAGGGAGCGGAAGCTCCTACGAGCAGTACTTC
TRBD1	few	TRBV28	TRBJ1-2	CASSPSTGVYGYTF	TGTGCCAGCAGCCCTTCTACAGGGGTCTATGGCTACACCTTC
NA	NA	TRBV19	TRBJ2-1	CASSRTDNEQFF	TGTGCCAGTAGTCGGACAGACAATGAGCAGTTCTTC
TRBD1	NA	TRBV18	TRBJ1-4	CASSLGRGIGEKLFF	TGTGCCAGCTCTCTCGGCAGGGGGATTGGTGAAAAACTGTTTTTT
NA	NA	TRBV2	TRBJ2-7	CASTPAYEQYF	TGTGCCAGCACCCCGGCCTACGAGCAGTACTTC
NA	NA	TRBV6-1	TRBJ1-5	CASSEIRREGQPQHF	TGTGCCAGCAGTGAAATTAGGAGGGAGGGTCAGCCCCAGCATTTT
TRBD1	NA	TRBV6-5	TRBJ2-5	CASSYSTGGEETQYF	TGTGCCAGCAGTTACTCGACAGGGGGTGAGGAGACCCAGTACTTC
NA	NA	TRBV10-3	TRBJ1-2	CAISEKGNVLVGYTF	TGTGCCATCAGTGAAAAGGGGAACGTCTTAGTTGGCTACACCTTC
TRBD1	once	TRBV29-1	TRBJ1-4	CSVEEYGQGGEKLFF	TGCAGCGTTGAAGAATACGGACAGGGTGGGGAAAAACTGTTTTTT
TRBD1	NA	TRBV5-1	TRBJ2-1	CASSLGGQGAKNEQFF	TGCGCCAGCAGCTTGGGAGGGCAGGGGGCGAAAAATGAGCAGTTCTTC
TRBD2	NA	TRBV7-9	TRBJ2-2	CASSLPAGGYNTGELFF	TGTGCCAGCAGCTTACCAGCGGGAGGCTACAACACCGGGGAGCTGTTTTTT
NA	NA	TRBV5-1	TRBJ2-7	CASRTAGTYEQYF	TGCGCCAGCCGCACCGCGGGGACGTACGAGCAGTACTTC
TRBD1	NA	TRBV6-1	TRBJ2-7	CASTSGQGYEQYF	TGTGCCAGCACCTCGGGACAGGGGTACGAGCAGTACTTC
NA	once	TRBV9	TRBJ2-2	CASSGGADANTGELFF	TGTGCCAGCAGCGGCGGAGCGGACGCGAACACCGGGGAGCTGTTTTTT
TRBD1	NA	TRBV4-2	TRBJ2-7	CATSGTGFYEQYF	TGTGCCACCTCCGGGACAGGTTTTTACGAGCAGTACTTC
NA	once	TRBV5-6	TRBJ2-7	CASTPTDSYEQYF	TGTGCCAGCACCCCGACTGACAGCTACGAGCAGTACTTC
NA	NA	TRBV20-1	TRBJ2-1	CSGGLLSEQFF	TGCAGTGGGGGGCTGCTAAGTGAGCAGTTCTTC
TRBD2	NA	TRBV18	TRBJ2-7	CASSPATSSDEQYF	TGTGCCAGCTCACCGGCGACTAGCTCCGACGAGCAGTACTTC
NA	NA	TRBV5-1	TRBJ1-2	CASSLEGTRGYTF	TGCGCCAGCAGCTTGGAGGGGACTCGTGGCTACACCTTC
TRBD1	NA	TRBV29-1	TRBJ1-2	CSATTRDRGGYGYTF	TGCAGCGCCACCACTCGGGACAGGGGAGGCTATGGCTACACCTTC
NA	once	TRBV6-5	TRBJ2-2	CASSFSFGELFF	TGTGCCAGCAGTTTTAGTTTCGGGGAGCTGTTTTTT
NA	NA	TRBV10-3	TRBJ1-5	CAISSGEGTQPQHF	TGTGCCATCAGTTCAGGGGAGGGCACTCAGCCCCAGCATTTT
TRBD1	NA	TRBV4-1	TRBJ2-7	CASSTRDSYYYEQYF	TGCGCCAGCAGCACCCGGGACAGTTACTACTACGAGCAGTACTTC
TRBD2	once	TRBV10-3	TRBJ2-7	CAISESSGRVNEQYF	TGTGCCATCAGTGAGTCCAGCGGGAGAGTGAACGAGCAGTACTTC
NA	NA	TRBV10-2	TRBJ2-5	CASSEFIVPVAQYF	TGCGCCAGCAGTGAGTTTATAGTACCGGTTGCCCAGTACTTC
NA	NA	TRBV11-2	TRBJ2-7	CASSSTQGYEQYF	TGTGCCAGCAGCTCAACACAGGGCTACGAGCAGTACTTC
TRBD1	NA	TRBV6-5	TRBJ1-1	CASNPTGGLTEAFF	TGTGCCAGCAACCCGACAGGGGGATTGACTGAAGCTTTCTTT
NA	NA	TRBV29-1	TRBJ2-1	CSVETAGLPRDEQFF	TGCAGCGTTGAAACTGCGGGACTGCCTAGGGATGAGCAGTTCTTC
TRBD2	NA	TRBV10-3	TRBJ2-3	CAIRENSGGYTDTQYF	TGTGCCATCAGGGAAAATAGCGGGGGATACACAGATACGCAGTATTTT
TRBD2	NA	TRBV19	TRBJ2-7	CASSWGLAETYEQYF	TGTGCCAGTAGTTGGGGACTAGCGGAAACCTACGAGCAGTACTTC
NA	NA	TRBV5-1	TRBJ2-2	CASSLTGWELFF	TGCGCCAGCAGCTTGACAGGGTGGGAGCTGTTTTTT
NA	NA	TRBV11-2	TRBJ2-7	CASSLVEWEHAAYEQYF	TGTGCCAGCAGCTTAGTGGAGTGGGAGCACGCGGCGTACGAGCAGTACTTC
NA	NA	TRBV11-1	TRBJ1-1	CASSLGRGTEAFF	TGTGCCAGCAGCTTAGGGCGGGGCACTGAAGCTTTCTTT
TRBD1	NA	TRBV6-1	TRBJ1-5	CASSRDSSQPQHF	TGTGCCAGCAGCCGGGACAGTAGTCAGCCCCAGCATTTT
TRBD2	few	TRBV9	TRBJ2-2	CASSPVAGNTGELFF	TGTGCCAGCAGCCCGGTAGCGGGGAATACCGGGGAGCTGTTTTTT
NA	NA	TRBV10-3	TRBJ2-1	CAISQLADSSYNEQFF	TGTGCCATCTCCCAACTGGCGGATAGCTCCTACAATGAGCAGTTCTTC
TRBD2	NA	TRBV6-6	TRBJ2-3	CASSYPTSGSTDTQYF	TGTGCCAGCAGTTACCCGACTAGCGGGAGTACAGATACGCAGTATTTT
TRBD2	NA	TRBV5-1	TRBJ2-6	CASSPAGTGANVLTF	TGCGCCAGCAGCCCAGCGGGAACTGGGGCCAACGTCCTGACTTTC